This T cell receptor (beta chain) is drawn from a study of blood T cells in healthy people across ages. Study results and limitations: Long-lived and aged donors differed, with more naive CD4+ cells and higher diversity in the long-lived. Estimates based on one million T cells were treated as lower bounds. Unknown CMV status may confound age-related changes in expanded clones.

A few counts support this clonotype. Its antigen is unidentified. Researchers collected roughly 10 milliliters of peripheral blood from every single donor. V was trimmed by 4 bases and J by 7 bases, leaving 17 bases between them. The CDR3 contains 14 residues. The germline V gene has CDR1 LNHNV and CDR2 YYDKDF (reference sequence). Together with a sample-barcoded 5' primer, a J-beta primer mix was included in a second PCR lasting about 7 to 12 cycles. Using its own MiXCR run on the 5' RACE reads, TCRdb lists one record per CDR3 protein. This sample has more than 1.4 million distinct CDR3 sequences, with 40% to 50% found just once.

The J gene is TRBJ2-7, the V gene TRBV15; perhaps TRBD1 as D (6 bases). Specimen: blood. The clonotype was recovered from a woman aged 18-35 years in good health. CDR3 bases: TGTGCCACCAGCAAGGACAGAACTTACAATGAGCAGTACTTC. Its protein is CATSKDRTYNEQYF.